This T cell receptor beta chain was found in a study of technical replicates of blood from a handful of donors. TCRdb keeps only in-frame clones here, not all; method: immunoSEQ multiplex PCR. The data hold approximately 74,000 clones, with about 98% observed a single time. CDR1 is PRHDT, CDR2 FYEKMQ, per germline (reference sequence). This CDR3 has 15 amino acids. Trimming pared 4 bases from V and 3 bases from J, leaving 15 bases between. The receptor's source is a human donor in good health. The V call is TRBV13, the J call TRBJ1-2, with D unclear. Sequences were obtained from T cells isolated from PBMCs. The CDR3: CASSYNQRIDYGYTF. CDR3 nucleotides: TGTGCCAGCAGCTATAACCAGCGGATCGACTATGGCTACACCTTC.